Listed here is a single T cell receptor beta chain. Per the authors' pipeline: Estimated nucleated cell counts came from reference gene primer amplification. TCRdb's copy holds only in-frame clones and misses some; the assay was immunoSEQ multiplex PCR. The D gene and trimming were derived from the DNA, and the V and J assignments and clone size from that table. The table includes fewer than 250,000 clones, approximately 90% detected once. This CDR3 region has 14 residues. Germline CDR1 is SNHLY and CDR2 is FYNNEI. V lost 6 bases, J lost 9 bases, and 6 bases stayed unmatched. This record comes from a study of blood T cell repertoires in COVID-19.

The chain carries TRBV2 and TRBJ1-6; 9 positions match TRBD1. Sequenced material: peripheral blood. This TCR derives from a human donor in a cohort sampled during active COVID-19. The CDR3 DNA reads TGTGCCAGCAGCGAACGGGACAGGGCTTCACCCCTCCACTTT. Residues: CASSERDRASPLHF. The whole variable domain, remainder taken from reference TRBV2 and TRBJ1-6, is EPEVTQTPSHQVTQMGQEVILRCVPISNHLYFYWYRQILGQKVEFLVSFYNNEISEKSEIFDDQFSVERPDGSNFTLKIRSTKLEDSAMYFCASSERDRASPLHFGNGTRLTVT.